This is a list of T cell receptor beta chains from one sample in a study of cytomegalovirus exposure and HLA in healthy donors. Sequencing used immunoSEQ multiplex PCR; TCRdb keeps in-frame clones, though not all of them. The data hold 200,000 to 250,000 clones, with around 78% observed a single time. Input material: PBMCs. The receptors originated from a woman younger than 30 in good health and CMV-seronegative. CDR3s include the opening cysteine and the closing phenylalanine or tryptophan. D genes are given only for firm matches. Clone size is given for some rows only: seen once, a few or many times, or a class if the clone is expanded.

cdr3_nt	cdr3_aa	j_call	d_call	v_call	clone_size
TGTGCCAGCAGTTTAAGTAGCGGGAGGGTTGGGACCCAGTACTTC	CASSLSSGRVGTQYF	TRBJ2-5	TRBD2	TRBV27	.
TGTGCCAGCAGTTATCCGGGGACGTATACGCAGTATTTT	CASSYPGTYTQYF	TRBJ2-3	.	TRBV6-5	.
TGTGCCACCAGCAGAGATAACAGGGTCTATGGCTACACCTTC	CATSRDNRVYGYTF	TRBJ1-2	.	TRBV15	.
TGTGCCAGCAGCCAGACAGGGGGATACGAGCAGTACTTC	CASSQTGGYEQYF	TRBJ2-7	TRBD1	TRBV6-5	.
TGTGCCAGCTCACCAAAGACAGTCCGACAGTTTAACTATGGCTACACCTTC	CASSPKTVRQFNYGYTF	TRBJ1-2	.	TRBV18	.
TGTGCCAGCAGCCGCAATCTCTGGACTAGCGGCACCGGGGAGCTGTTTTTT	CASSRNLWTSGTGELFF	TRBJ2-2	TRBD2	TRBV7-8	.
TGTGCCAGCAGTACAGAGGGATTCTCACCCCTCCACTTT	CASSTEGFSPLHF	TRBJ1-6	.	TRBV25-1	.
TGTGCCAGCAGCCAGAGGGGACTAGCGGAGTCCTACCCCCTAAATGAGCAGTTCTTC	CASSQRGLAESYPLNEQFF	TRBJ2-1	TRBD2	TRBV7-8	once
TGCGCCAGCAGTGACCCAGGGAGCGGGAGGACAGGCTACGAGCAGTACTTC	CASSDPGSGRTGYEQYF	TRBJ2-7	TRBD2	TRBV10-2	.
TGTGCCAGCAATTCCCAGGGGGTAACTAATGAAAAACTGTTTTTT	CASNSQGVTNEKLFF	TRBJ1-4	TRBD1	TRBV28	.
TGCGCCGGGGTTGACACAGGCAATCAGCCCCAGCATTTT	CAGVDTGNQPQHF	TRBJ1-5	.	TRBV10-1	few
TGCGCCAGCAGTACCGGACTAACCTACGAGCAGTACTTC	CASSTGLTYEQYF	TRBJ2-7	.	TRBV10-1	.
TGTGCCAGCAGCTCGAAAAGGACAGGGGTTTATTATGGCTACACCTTC	CASSSKRTGVYYGYTF	TRBJ1-2	TRBD1	TRBV5-4	.
TGTGCCAGCAGCCCTTATCCAGCGGGAGGACGAGAGACCCAGTACTTC	CASSPYPAGGRETQYF	TRBJ2-5	TRBD2	TRBV2	.
TGTGCCAGCTCAGGTGGGCAGGGTGCTGGGTACGAGCAGTACTTC	CASSGGQGAGYEQYF	TRBJ2-7	.	TRBV18	few
TGCGCCAGCAGTCAATCGGGGGCTGGGAATGGCTACACCTTC	CASSQSGAGNGYTF	TRBJ1-2	.	TRBV23-1	.
TGTGCCAGCAGTCCGTATAGCAATCAGCCCCAGCATTTT	CASSPYSNQPQHF	TRBJ1-5	.	TRBV6-5	once
TGTGCCAGCCTTAGGGGGGCCTCTAGCATCACCCTCTATGGCTACACCTTC	CASLRGASSITLYGYTF	TRBJ1-2	.	TRBV28	.
TGTGCCAGCAGCTCGGGAGGCTATGGCTACACCTTC	CASSSGGYGYTF	TRBJ1-2	.	TRBV7-3	few
TGTGCCAGCAGCCAAGCTCGCACCCCAGGGGCCATTCAGTACTTC	CASSQARTPGAIQYF	TRBJ2-4	.	TRBV5-4	.
TGCGCCAGCAGCTCGAAACCAGGACAGCCGAACACTGAAGCTTTCTTT	CASSSKPGQPNTEAFF	TRBJ1-1	.	TRBV5-1	once
TGTGCCAGCAGCTTCCCGGGGGGTGAAGCTTTCTTT	CASSFPGGEAFF	TRBJ1-1	.	TRBV7-3	.
TGTGCCAGCACCCGAGGGGGGACAGGGTTCCTTGAGCAGTACTTC	CASTRGGTGFLEQYF	TRBJ2-7	TRBD1	TRBV28	.
TGTGCCAGTAGTAAACAGGGGAAGAACACTGAAGCTTTCTTT	CASSKQGKNTEAFF	TRBJ1-1	TRBD1	TRBV19	.
TGTGCCTGGAGTAAACAGCCGAACACTGAAGCTTTCTTT	CAWSKQPNTEAFF	TRBJ1-1	.	TRBV30	.
TGTGCCAGCGGCTCCATTTGGGAACGAAATGAGCAGTTCTTC	CASGSIWERNEQFF	TRBJ2-1	.	TRBV9	.
TGTGCCAGCTCACCGGGGACAGGGACCTACGAGCAGTACTTC	CASSPGTGTYEQYF	TRBJ2-7	TRBD1	TRBV18	.
TGTGCCTGGAGTGTACGTCGAGGGGTTGGCTACACCTTC	CAWSVRRGVGYTF	TRBJ1-2	.	TRBV30	few
TGTGCCAGCAGTGCCGGAGACCTGCTCCAATACGAGCAGTACTTC	CASSAGDLLQYEQYF	TRBJ2-7	.	TRBV6-5	.
TGTGCCAGCAGTCAAAGCGGGAGGGAGCAGTACTTC	CASSQSGREQYF	TRBJ2-7	TRBD2	TRBV9	.
TGTGCCAGCAAGAAGCGCGGGGCCCTTAGTTACGAGCAGTACTTC	CASKKRGALSYEQYF	TRBJ2-7	.	TRBV6-6	.
TGTGCCAGCAGCGTAGTTAGGGATATGAACACTGAAGCTTTCTTT	CASSVVRDMNTEAFF	TRBJ1-1	.	TRBV9	.
TGTGCCAGCAGTGTTGTACAGACGAACTATGGCTACACCTTC	CASSVVQTNYGYTF	TRBJ1-2	.	TRBV2	once
TGTGCCAGCAGCGTTCGTGGGGGGACTGAAGCTTTCTTT	CASSVRGGTEAFF	TRBJ1-1	.	TRBV27	.
TGTGCCATCAGTGGGGGGGTAGCGGTCTACGAGCAGTACTTC	CAISGGVAVYEQYF	TRBJ2-7	.	TRBV10-3	.
TGTGCCAGCAGTTCCGGAGGGGGAGCAAACAATGAGCAGTTCTTC	CASSSGGGANNEQFF	TRBJ2-1	.	TRBV28	.
TGTGCCAGCAGCTTCGGACGGGGCACAGATACGCAGTATTTT	CASSFGRGTDTQYF	TRBJ2-3	.	TRBV5-4	.
TGTGCCAGCAACAGAAATTCGAACACTGAAGCTTTCTTT	CASNRNSNTEAFF	TRBJ1-1	.	TRBV2	.
TGTGCTAGTGGTTTGGGGGAGACCCAGTACTTC	CASGLGETQYF	TRBJ2-5	.	TRBV12-5	once
TGTGCCAGCAGTCCGGGGACCTCCCAGCATTTT	CASSPGTSQHF	TRBJ1-5	.	TRBV28	.
TGTGCCAGCAGCCAAGAGAGGGACCGGGAGCTGTTTTTT	CASSQERDRELFF	TRBJ2-2	.	TRBV4-2	.
TGCGCCAGCGCCCTTGGGACTAGTACTAATGAGCAGTTCTTC	CASALGTSTNEQFF	TRBJ2-1	TRBD2	TRBV5-1	.
TGCGCCAGCAGCTTGGAACCAGACCGACCGGAAGCTTTCTTT	CASSLEPDRPEAFF	TRBJ1-1	.	TRBV5-1	few
TGCGCCAGCAGTTTTGACAGGGCAGGCGAGCAGTACTTC	CASSFDRAGEQYF	TRBJ2-7	TRBD1	TRBV10-1	once
TGTGCCAGCAGTGTTAAGGGGAATGACGCTTTCTTT	CASSVKGNDAFF	TRBJ1-1	.	TRBV2	.
TGTGCCAGCAGTGTCGGAGAGAACACTGAAGCTTTCTTT	CASSVGENTEAFF	TRBJ1-1	.	TRBV2	few
TGTGCCAGCAGCTCGCCAAACACCGGGGAGCTGTTTTTT	CASSSPNTGELFF	TRBJ2-2	.	TRBV7-3	.
TGCGCCAGCAGCTTGGGGGCAGGAGTGGATACGCAGTATTTT	CASSLGAGVDTQYF	TRBJ2-3	.	TRBV5-1	.
TGCGCCAGCAGCTTGGCGGCCATGGTGACAGGGTACGAGCAGTACTTC	CASSLAAMVTGYEQYF	TRBJ2-7	TRBD1	TRBV5-1	.
TGTGCCAGCTCACCCACTATACTTAGGAGGGACGAAGCTTTCTTT	CASSPTILRRDEAFF	TRBJ1-1	.	TRBV18	.
TGTGCCAGCAGCCATCTGGACAGTTCGAACACCGGGGAGCTGTTTTTT	CASSHLDSSNTGELFF	TRBJ2-2	.	TRBV5-6	.
TGTGCCAGCAGCCGCACCGGGACAGGGGAACCCTACAATGAGCAGTTCTTC	CASSRTGTGEPYNEQFF	TRBJ2-1	TRBD1	TRBV7-9	.
TGTGCCAGCAGTGACTCTGGTGGCGGGAGTTACGAGCAGTACTTC	CASSDSGGGSYEQYF	TRBJ2-7	TRBD2	TRBV2	.
TGTGCCAGTAGTATAGATCAAGGCGGCTGGAGTCCTATGAACACTGAAGCTTTCTTT	CASSIDQGGWSPMNTEAFF	TRBJ1-1	.	TRBV19	.
TGCGCCAGCAGCTTCCGGGGTAATGAGCAGTTCTTC	CASSFRGNEQFF	TRBJ2-1	.	TRBV5-1	.
TGTGCCAGCAGTTTATCAGGGCTTCCGAACACTGAAGCTTTCTTT	CASSLSGLPNTEAFF	TRBJ1-1	.	TRBV27	.
TGTGCCAGCGCCGCCGGGGGCCTAAATCAGCCCCAGCATTTT	CASAAGGLNQPQHF	TRBJ1-5	.	TRBV28	.